A selection of T cell receptor beta chains follows, all from one sample in a study of shared clonotypes between healthy human individuals. The table came from immunoSEQ multiplex PCR; TCRdb's copy has only in-frame clones and leaves some out. The table records nearly 2 million clones, approximately 94% of them present only once. Input material: naive CD8+ T cells sorted from blood. These receptors were collected from a man aged 18 to 30 in good health. CDR3s include the opening cysteine and the closing phenylalanine or tryptophan. D genes are given only for firm matches. Rows give clone size only sometimes, using once, few, many, or a class for an expanded clone.

>TRBV11-2|TRBJ2-7|-|-
TGTGCCAGCAGCTTAGGAAGGGGCCCCTCCTACGAGCAGTACTTC
CASSLGRGPSYEQYF
>TRBV27|TRBJ2-2|-|-
TGTGCCAGCAGTTTAGTAGGGATAAAGAACACCGGGGAGCTGTTTTTT
CASSLVGIKNTGELFF
>TRBV19|TRBJ2-1|TRBD2|-
TGTGCCAGTACCCCGGGACTAGCGGACCTAGGAGTGCAGTTCTTC
CASTPGLADLGVQFF
>TRBV9|TRBJ1-2|TRBD1|-
TGTGCCAGCAGCGCCACAGGGGGCGCCAGGAATGGCTACACCTTC
CASSATGGARNGYTF
>TRBV11-2|TRBJ1-4|-|-
TGTGCCAGCAGTCCGATGTCAACTAATGAAAAACTGTTTTTT
CASSPMSTNEKLFF
>TRBV7-9|TRBJ2-2|TRBD1|-
TGTGCCAGCAGCCCGGACAGGGTTCTGCAAACCGGGGAGCTGTTTTTT
CASSPDRVLQTGELFF
>TRBV5-1|TRBJ1-2|TRBD1|-
TGCGCCAGCAGCCGGGGGACAGGGGGCGACTATGGCTACACCTTC
CASSRGTGGDYGYTF
>TRBV30|TRBJ2-3|-|-
TGTGCCTGGAGTTCGATTGGGGGAACAGATACGCAGTATTTT
CAWSSIGGTDTQYF
>TRBV28|TRBJ2-2|-|-
TGTGCCAGCAGATTGGGGATTAACACCGGGGAGCTGTTTTTT
CASRLGINTGELFF
>TRBV4-1|TRBJ2-1|TRBD2|-
TGCGCCAGCAGCCAAGGACTAGCGGGAGTCTACAATGAGCAGTTCTTC
CASSQGLAGVYNEQFF
>TRBV7-7|TRBJ2-7|-|-
TGTGCTAGCAGCTTAGGGGAGGCTACACAGGGCGGCGAGCAGTACTTC
CASSLGEATQGGEQYF
>TRBV27|TRBJ2-2|TRBD1|-
TGTGCCAGCAGTTTGATGACAGGGGATACCGGGGAGCTGTTTTTT
CASSLMTGDTGELFF
>TRBV5-1|TRBJ1-5|-|-
TGCGCCAGCAGTTGTTCGCATTTT
CASSCSHF
>TRBV28|TRBJ2-3|TRBD2|-
TGTGCCAGCAGCCTCTCCGCTGGCGGGAGGGTAGATACGCAGTATTTT
CASSLSAGGRVDTQYF
>TRBV4-1|TRBJ2-2|-|-
TGCGCCAGCAGCCGGACAACCGGGGAGCTGTTTTTT
CASSRTTGELFF
>TRBV9|TRBJ2-7|-|-
TGTGCCAGCAGCGTAGAGGGAGGAGGGGAGCAGTACTTC
CASSVEGGGEQYF
>TRBV6-5|TRBJ2-1|-|once
TGTGCCAGCACCTCATCGACAGGTTACAATGAGCAGTTCTTC
CASTSSTGYNEQFF
>TRBV7-8|TRBJ2-1|-|-
TGTGCCAGCAGCTTAGTGATCGGAGGCATATACAATGAGCAGTTCTTC
CASSLVIGGIYNEQFF
>TRBV25-1|TRBJ2-5|-|-
TGTGCCAGCAGCCCCCCACAGGGTTCGACGGAGACCCAGTACTTC
CASSPPQGSTETQYF
>TRBV27|TRBJ2-1|-|-
TGTGCCAGCAGTGACCTACCTAATGAGCAGTTCTTC
CASSDLPNEQFF
>TRBV19|TRBJ1-1|-|once
TGTGCCAGTAGTCGGGACACTTATGAAGCTTTCTTT
CASSRDTYEAFF
>TRBV5-6|TRBJ2-3|TRBD2|-
TGTGCCTCAGGACTAGCGGGGGGGAGCACAGATACGCAGTATTTT
CASGLAGGSTDTQYF
>TRBV5-4|TRBJ2-2|TRBD2|-
TGTGCCAGCAGCGACACGGGACTAGCAACCGGGGAGCTGTTTTTT
CASSDTGLATGELFF
>TRBV30|TRBJ1-6|-|-
TGTGCCTGTCCGGGACCGTATAATTCACCCCTCCACTTT
CACPGPYNSPLHF
>TRBV13|TRBJ2-5|-|-
TGTGCCAGCAGCTCCAGTGGGGGGAGGGAGACCCAGTACTTC
CASSSSGGRETQYF
>TRBV6-5|TRBJ2-3|-|-
TGTGCCAGCAGTTACACCCTAGGGGATACGCAGTATTTT
CASSYTLGDTQYF
>TRBV7-8|TRBJ2-7|TRBD2|-
TGTGCCAGCAGCTTACGGGGTAGCGGGACCTACGAGCAGTACTTC
CASSLRGSGTYEQYF
>TRBV15|TRBJ2-1|TRBD1|-
TGTGCCACCAGCAGTCCCTTGACAGGGGACAATGAGCAGTTCTTC
CATSSPLTGDNEQFF
>TRBV27|TRBJ1-2|TRBD1|-
TGTGCCAGCAGCGAAAGGGGGCTTAGTTATGGCTACACCTTC
CASSERGLSYGYTF
>TRBV9|TRBJ1-6|TRBD1|-
TGTGCCAGCAGCGAGACAGGGCCAAGCTCCTATAATTCACCCCTCCACTTT
CASSETGPSSYNSPLHF
>TRBV28|TRBJ2-3|TRBD1|-
TGTGCCAGCAGTTTCACAGGGGGATCACAAGATACGCAGTATTTT
CASSFTGGSQDTQYF
>TRBV6-1|TRBJ1-2|-|-
TGTGCCAGCAGTGACCCGGGGGGCCACTGGGACTATGGACATGGCTACACCTTC
CASSDPGGHWDYGHGYTF
>TRBV5-1|TRBJ1-2|-|-
TGCGCCAGCAGCTTGGGACAGAGGAACTATGGCTACACCTTC
CASSLGQRNYGYTF
>TRBV4-1|TRBJ2-1|TRBD1|once
TGCGCCAGCAGCCAGGACAGGGGCATTATCGAGCAGTTCTTC
CASSQDRGIIEQFF
>TRBV6-5|TRBJ2-1|-|once
TGTGCCAGCGTATTAGCGAATGAGCAGTTCTTC
CASVLANEQFF
>TRBV6-5|TRBJ2-3|-|-
TGTGCCAGCAGTCCCTTACGAGGGGAAGATACGCAGTATTTT
CASSPLRGEDTQYF
>TRBV29-1|TRBJ1-2|TRBD1|few
TGCAGCGACACGGACAGGGAGGGGGATGGCTACACCTTC
CSDTDREGDGYTF
>TRBV2|TRBJ2-3|-|-
TGTGCCAACGACAGATTTAGCACAGATACGCAGTATTTT
CANDRFSTDTQYF
>TRBV11-2|TRBJ2-1|-|-
TGTGCCAGCAGCAAGACAGATTACAATGAGCAGTTCTTC
CASSKTDYNEQFF
>TRBV13|TRBJ2-1|TRBD2|-
TGTGCCAGCAGCCGGACTAGTATGACTTACAATGAGCAGTTCTTC
CASSRTSMTYNEQFF
>TRBV29-1|TRBJ2-7|-|-
TGCAGCGTTATTCAGGGCTTGTCCTACGAGCAGTACTTC
CSVIQGLSYEQYF
>TRBV6-5|TRBJ1-2|-|-
TGTGCCAGCGGCCAGGGGACGAATGGCTACACCTTC
CASGQGTNGYTF
>TRBV9|TRBJ2-5|-|-
TGTGCCAGCAGCGTAGGTGGGGAAGAGACCCAGTACTTC
CASSVGGEETQYF
>TRBV6-1|TRBJ2-7|-|once
TGTGCCAGCAGTGAATGGTCAGGGCGGGGATACGAGCAGTACTTC
CASSEWSGRGYEQYF